A single sample gave rise to the 17 T cell receptor beta chains below, sequenced in a study of blood T cell repertoires in COVID-19. The data were produced by immunoSEQ multiplex PCR, yet TCRdb's version contains in-frame clones alone and is incomplete. The sample carries roughly 45,000 clones, about nine tenths recorded once. Input material: peripheral blood. Receptor source: a human donor in a cohort sampled during active COVID-19.

The genes are TRBV19 and TRBJ1-4; no firm D call. This CDR3 has 15 residues. The V end was cut by 6 bases, the J end by 0 bases, with 11 bases between. The germline V gene encodes CDR1 LNHDA and CDR2 SQIVND (reference sequence). CDR3 in amino acids: CASSSSGTTNEKLFF. In DNA, the CDR3 is TGTGCCAGTAGCTCGTCCGGGACAACTAATGAAAAACTGTTTTTT. Full variable domain (remainder filled in from reference TRBV19 and TRBJ1-4): DGGITQSPKYLFRKEGQNVTLSCEQNLNHDAMYWYRQDPGQGLRLIYYSQIVNDFQKGDIAEGYSVSREKKESFPLTVTSAQKNPTAFYLCASSSSGTTNEKLFFGSGTQLSVL.

The J gene is TRBJ1-1, the V gene TRBV11-3, with TRBD1 identical over 10 bases. Germline lookup yields CDR1 SGHNT and CDR2 YENEEA. The CDR3 consists of 14 residues. The V gene end was trimmed by 5 bases and the J gene end by 7 bases; junction bases not matched to a gene: 7. DNA of the CDR3: TGTGCCAGCAGCAGGGGGACAGGGGCAAGTGAAGCTTTCTTT. It specifies CASSRGTGASEAFF.

This chain links TRBV6-5 with TRBJ1-1; 8 nucleotides match TRBD1. Germline V gene sequence: CDR1 MNHEY, CDR2 SVGAGI. This CDR3 comprises 13 residues. V shed 6 bases and J 5 bases; nucleotides not matched to a gene: 5. As DNA, the CDR3 is TGTGCCAGCAGACGGACAGGGAGGACTGAAGCTTTCTTT. It is translated as CASRRTGRTEAFF.

This clone has a handful of counts. DNA for the CDR3: TGTGCCAGTATGCCCCAGTTCTCTGGAAACACCATATATTTT. This sequence encodes CASMPQFSGNTIYF. The chain is built from TRBV19 and TRBJ1-3; no firm D call. The length of the CDR3 is 14 residues. Looked up from germline, CDR1 is LNHDA and CDR2 is SQIVND (reference sequence). V lost 7 bases to trimming and J lost 0 bases, with 10 bases between them.

The V call is TRBV24-1, the J call TRBJ1-2; perhaps TRBD1 as D (6 bases). The CDR3 length is 14 residues. Germline loops: CDR1 KGHDR, CDR2 SFDVKD. V was trimmed by 4 bases and J by 2 bases, leaving 10 bases between them. The CDR3 loop is CATSDPGQNYGYTF. In nucleotides, the CDR3 is TGTGCCACCAGTGACCCTGGACAGAACTATGGCTACACCTTC.

The chain combines TRBV19 with TRBJ1-2; 10 positions match TRBD1. Trimming at V came to 5 bases and at J to 12 bases, leaving 9 bases not matched to a gene. The CDR3 sequence is 13 residues long. Germline V gives CDR1 LNHDA, CDR2 SQIVND (reference sequence). CDR3 sequence (DNA): TGTGCCAGTAGTGCAAATCGACAGGGGGCTCACACCTTC. It is translated as CASSANRQGAHTF.

The rearrangement joins TRBV27 to TRBJ1-2; tentative D call: TRBD1 (6 bases). Trimming took 6 bases from V and 1 from J, leaving 12 bases between them. Germline V gene data show CDR1 as MNHEY and CDR2 as SMNVEV (reference sequence). This CDR3 is built from 14 residues. In nucleotides, the CDR3 is TGTGCCAGCAGGAAACAGGGAAGTAACTATGGCTACACCTTC. Translating it yields CASRKQGSNYGYTF.

The chain links TRBV7-2 to TRBJ1-1; 8 bases match TRBD1. Germline V gene data show CDR1 as SGHTA and CDR2 as FQGNSA. There are 14 residues in the CDR3. Trimming at V came to 0 bases and at J to 4 bases, leaving 1 base not matched to a gene. DNA for the CDR3: TGTGCCAGCAGCTTAGCGACAGGGGTCACTGAAGCTTTCTTT. This encodes CASSLATGVTEAFF.

The chain carries TRBV10-1 and TRBJ2-1; 7 bases are a match to TRBD1. Germline V gene lookup returns CDR1 WNHNN and CDR2 SYGVQD (reference sequence). This CDR3 spans 14 amino acids. With 3 bases clipped from V and 5 bases from J, the junction kept 4 bases outside the gene matches. CDR3 nucleotide sequence: TGCGCCAGCAGTGAAGGGACAGTCAACAATGAGCAGTTCTTC. It codes for CASSEGTVNNEQFF.

This clone was seen a single time. This chain connects TRBV19 to TRBJ1-2, with a weak D call TRBD1 (5 bases). Deletions cut 1 base from V and 4 bases from J, with 13 bases between. The CDR3 contains 15 residues. The V gene's germline CDR1 is LNHDA and CDR2 SQIVND (reference sequence). The CDR3 DNA is TGTGCCAGTAGTATAGGACAGTACCTTGGCTATGGCTACACCTTC. It is translated as CASSIGQYLGYGYTF.

This sequence joins TRBV7-9 and TRBJ1-2; a weak D match, TRBD1 (5 bases). The germline CDR1 and CDR2 sequences are SEHNR and FQNEAQ (reference sequence). There are 13 residues in the CDR3. The ends were cut back, 5 bases at V and 7 bases at J, with 14 bases in the middle. The CDR3 here is CASSHGTSSGYTF. The CDR3 DNA follows: TGTGCCAGCAGCCACGGGACTAGCTCTGGCTACACCTTC.

The V call is TRBV4-2, the J call TRBJ2-7, with 9 bases that match TRBD1. The CDR3 contains 14 residues. V shed 3 bases, J shed 3 bases, and the junction held 3 bases outside the gene matches. The germline V gene encodes CDR1 LGHNA and CDR2 YNFKEQ. The CDR3 DNA is TGTGCCAGCAGCCAGGGACAGGGAAACTACGAGCAGTACTTC. Encoded protein: CASSQGQGNYEQYF.

The V gene is TRBV19, the J gene TRBJ1-1; 8 bases are a match to TRBD1. This CDR3 spans 11 amino acids. J gave up 11 bases and V 7 bases, and 6 bases lay outside the gene matches. Germline values: CDR1 LNHDA, CDR2 SQIVND (reference sequence). This CDR3 is CASKQGALAFF. CDR3 nucleotides: TGTGCCAGTAAGCAGGGGGCATTGGCTTTCTTT.

This clone was recorded once. V is TRBV6-5 and J is TRBJ2-7, with 10 bases lining up with TRBD1. The CDR3 extends over 15 amino acids. J lost 6 bases, V lost 5 bases, and 10 bases had no gene match. CDR1 is MNHEY and CDR2 is SVGAGI in the germline V gene. The CDR3 nucleotides are TGTGCCAGCAGTCCCCGGGACAGGGGTACGGGCGAGCAGTACTTC. Encoded protein: CASSPRDRGTGEQYF.

The V and J genes are TRBV24-1 and TRBJ1-4; TRBD1 matches 7 bases. Germline lookup yields CDR1 KGHDR and CDR2 SFDVKD. The CDR3 covers 16 residues. V was clipped by 2 bases and J by 10 bases; unmatched bases: 12. The CDR3 region is CATSDSQTGRGGKLFF. CDR3 coding DNA: TGTGCCACCAGTGATTCCCAGACAGGGCGAGGAGGAAAACTGTTTTTT.

The V call is TRBV5-1, the J call TRBJ2-7; TRBD2 might be the D (5 bases). The V end was cut by 0 bases, the J end by 6 bases, with 28 bases between. The CDR3 loop spans 19 amino acids. Germline CDR1 and CDR2: SGHRS and YFSETQ. The DNA for the CDR3 is TGCGCCAGCAGCTTGGTTCCAAAGCTAGAGCGGACGTCTATTCCCGAGCAGTACTTC. This translates into CASSLVPKLERTSIPEQYF.

This chain connects TRBV18 to TRBJ1-1; D is uncertain. Trimming removed 6 bases from V and 3 bases from J, with 14 bases in between. CDR3 length: 14 amino acids. The V gene's germline CDR1 is KGHSH and CDR2 LQKENI. DNA for the CDR3: TGTGCCAGCTCGGTAGGAGGGTATGACACTGAAGCTTTCTTT. Translating gives CASSVGGYDTEAFF.